This T cell receptor (beta chain) was found in a study of T-cell memory formation after mild COVID-19. Trimming at V came to 6 bases and at J to 4 bases, leaving 8 bases not matched to a gene. The CDR3 is made up of 14 amino acids. After 5'RACE with constant-segment primers, TCR alpha and TCR beta cDNA libraries carrying sample barcodes and UMIs were obtained. TCRdb fed the 5' RACE reads into MiXCR, producing one record per CDR3 protein. The data hold fewer than 550,000 distinct CDR3 sequences, with over 15% observed a single time. This clonotype showed up just a few times. The source is an adult woman who had mild COVID-19 (a few samples of this study predate the infection). Cell type and time point are not known. The chain couples TRBV12-3 or TRBV12-4 to TRBJ1-2; 7 bases map to TRBD1. Sample: PBMCs or a T cell subset sorted from them (not recorded which). DNA for the CDR3: TGTGCCAGCAGCCGCGGACAGGCCCTCTATGGCTACACCTTC. The encoded protein is CASSRGQALYGYTF.